These 27 T cell receptor beta chains were all obtained from the same sample, sequenced in a study of CD8 T cells in Susac syndrome. Reverse transcription of roughly 0.5 to 1 ug RNA was performed with random hexamers. MiXCR, run by TCRdb on the immunoSEQ multiplex PCR reads, gives a single entry per CDR3 protein. Here the sample spans 200,000 to 250,000 distinct CDR3 sequences, approximately 95% being singletons. The source material was CD4+ T cells from PBMCs. The receptors were sampled from a human donor with multiple sclerosis.

This clonotype was seen just once. The V call is TRBV4-2, the J call TRBJ2-5, with D tentatively TRBD1 (6 bases). Looked up from germline, CDR1 is LGHNA and CDR2 is YNFKEQ. The CDR3 runs to 14 residues. Between the trimmed V and J ends, which lost 4 bases and 3 bases, there was a span of 12 bases. The CDR3 DNA sequence: TGTGCCAGCAGCCGTCAGACAGGAGAAGAGACCCAGTACTTC. Translated: CASSRQTGEETQYF.

The chain employs TRBV29-1 and TRBJ1-1, with 7 positions matching TRBD1. Germline CDR1 reads SQVTM; CDR2 reads ANQGSEA. The CDR3 contains 13 residues. V lost 5 bases, J lost 5 bases, and 8 bases stayed unmatched. CDR3 in DNA: TGCAGCGTTACACAAGGGACAGATACTGAAGCTTTCTTT. Its protein is CSVTQGTDTEAFF.

This chain joins TRBV12-3 or TRBV12-4 and TRBJ1-6; 8 bases line up with TRBD1. The CDR3 runs 14 residues. V dropped 6 bases and J dropped 8; count of bases not matched to a gene: 6. CDR3 in amino acids: CASSPGQDYSPLHF. CDR3 nucleotides: TGTGCCAGCAGCCCGGGACAGGATTATTCACCCCTCCACTTT.

V gene TRBV6-5 combines with J gene TRBJ1-2; D is uncertain. The germline V and J ends were trimmed by 6 bases and 5 bases, with 7 bases remaining between them. The CDR3 runs 11 residues. Germline lookup yields CDR1 MNHEY and CDR2 SVGAGI. CDR3 region: CASRDGYGYTF. The CDR3, as DNA: TGTGCCAGCAGGGACGGGTATGGCTACACCTTC.

The chain is built from TRBV7-9 and TRBJ1-1; D gene unclear. The CDR3 consists of 14 residues. The V end lost 2 bases, the J end lost 4 bases, and 11 bases lay between the germline ends. Germline CDR1 SEHNR, CDR2 FQNEAQ (reference sequence). The CDR3 region has the DNA TGTGCCAGCAGCTTAACACCGGTGGCCACTGAAGCTTTCTTT. Its protein is CASSLTPVATEAFF.

The chain uses TRBV29-1 and TRBJ2-1; tentatively, D is TRBD1 (6 bases). The V end lost 3 bases, the J end lost 6 bases, and 15 bases lay between the germline ends. Germline V gives CDR1 SQVTM, CDR2 ANQGSEA. This CDR3 has 14 amino acids. CDR3 sequence (DNA): TGCAGCGTTGACCGCACAGGGCGAGGCAATGAGCAGTTCTTC. Residues: CSVDRTGRGNEQFF.

The V and J genes are TRBV30 and TRBJ2-2, with 9 bases that match TRBD1. Germline CDR1 and CDR2: GTSNPN and SVGIG (reference sequence). V was pared by 4 bases and J by 12 bases, with 12 bases of the junction left unmatched. This CDR3 has 14 residues. CDR3 sequence reads: CAWMGQGDSLQLFF. The CDR3 DNA sequence: TGTGCCTGGATGGGACAGGGCGATTCTCTGCAGCTGTTTTTT. The full variable domain, with the rest looked up from reference TRBV30 and TRBJ2-2, is SQTIHQWPATLVQPVGSPLSLECTVEGTSNPNLYWYRQAAGRGLQLLFYSVGIGQISSEVPQNLSASRPQDRQFILSSKKLLLSDSGFYLCAWMGQGDSLQLFFGEGSRLTVL.

The genes are TRBV20-1 and TRBJ1-1; no definite D call. CDR1 is DFQATT, CDR2 SNEGSKA, per germline (reference sequence). This CDR3 has 11 amino acids. Trimming cost V 5 bases and J 4 bases, with 8 bases left between them. CDR3 region: CSAEGTTEAFF. The CDR3 DNA follows: TGCAGTGCTGAAGGTACCACTGAAGCTTTCTTT.

This clonotype was counted a single time. The CDR3 region is CASSLQGSTSPLHF. CDR3 in DNA: TGCGCCAGCAGCTTACAGGGTTCTACTTCACCCCTCCACTTT. The genes are TRBV5-1 and TRBJ1-6; possible D gene TRBD1, 6 bases. The V gene lost 2 bases and the J gene lost 9 bases, with 12 bases spanning the gap. This CDR3 region has 14 residues. Looked up from germline, CDR1 is SGHRS and CDR2 is YFSETQ.

The chain recombines TRBV7-9 with TRBJ2-3; TRBD1 matches 8 bases. Per the germline V gene, CDR1 is SEHNR and CDR2 is FQNEAQ (reference sequence). V was pared by 8 bases and J by 2 bases, with 6 bases of the junction left unmatched. The CDR3 runs 14 residues. The CDR3 sequence is CASRTGGITDTQYF. CDR3 nucleotide sequence: TGTGCCAGCCGTACAGGGGGGATCACAGATACGCAGTATTTT.

The chain carries TRBV24-1 and TRBJ2-3, with a possible D match to TRBD2 (6 bases). This CDR3 contains 14 residues. V dropped 6 bases and J dropped 1 base, with 10 bases sitting between them. CDR1 and CDR2 (germline): KGHDR, SFDVKD. The CDR3 DNA follows: TGTGCCACCAGTCCGGCTAGCGGCACAGATACGCAGTATTTT. Its protein product is CATSPASGTDTQYF.

V is TRBV29-1 and J is TRBJ1-1, with unresolved D. CDR3 length: 15 amino acids. Trimming stripped 4 bases from V and 1 base from J, with 16 bases between. CDR1 SQVTM and CDR2 ANQGSEA come from the germline V gene. CDR3: CSVAGMRSRNTEAFF. The CDR3 DNA sequence: TGCAGCGTTGCAGGAATGAGGAGTCGGAACACTGAAGCTTTCTTT.

This sequence joins TRBV20-1 and TRBJ1-4, with D perhaps matching TRBD1 (5 bases). The germline V gene encodes CDR1 DFQATT and CDR2 SNEGSKA (reference sequence). Trimming pared 0 bases from V and 7 bases from J, leaving 12 bases between. The CDR3 runs to 14 residues. The CDR3 bases are TGCAGTGCTAGAGATCTGGGGGGTGGTGAAAAACTGTTTTTT. Encoded protein: CSARDLGGGEKLFF.

The chain employs TRBV29-1 and TRBJ1-2; TRBD1 might be the D (6 bases). Germline lookup yields CDR1 SQVTM and CDR2 ANQGSEA. This CDR3 is built from 13 residues. V lost 6 bases, J lost 3 bases, and 14 bases lay in between. In DNA form, the CDR3 reads TGCAGCGTGACGGGACAACCGGACTATGGCTACACCTTC. Encoded protein: CSVTGQPDYGYTF.

The chain employs TRBV3-1 and TRBJ1-2; D is unclear. The CDR3 runs to 12 residues. V shed 0 bases and J shed 8 bases, with 7 bases lying between them. Germline CDR1 reads LGHDT; CDR2 reads YNNKEL (reference sequence). CDR3 DNA: TGTGCCAGCAGCCAAGAACCCAAAGGCTACACCTTC. Translated, it gives CASSQEPKGYTF. Using reference TRBV3-1 and TRBJ1-2 for the parts outside the CDR3, the full variable domain is DTAVSQTPKYLVTQMGNDKSIKCEQNLGHDTMYWYKQDSKKFLKIMFSYNNKELIINETVPNRFSPKSPDKAHLNLHINSLELGDSAVYFCASSQEPKGYTFGSGTRLTVV.

The chain joins TRBV4-2 to TRBJ2-3; D unresolved. Trimming removed 2 bases from V and 1 base from J, with 10 bases in between. Germline CDR1 and CDR2: LGHNA and YNFKEQ. The CDR3 length is 15 residues. The DNA of the CDR3 is TGTGCCAGCAGCCAATCCTCCCCTCGCACAGATACGCAGTATTTT. It yields the protein CASSQSSPRTDTQYF.

The chain recombines TRBV19 with TRBJ2-4; TRBD1 might be the D (5 bases). Per the germline V gene, CDR1 is LNHDA and CDR2 is SQIVND (reference sequence). The CDR3 loop spans 14 amino acids. V was clipped by 7 bases and J by 8 bases, with 18 bases between them. As DNA, the CDR3 is TGTGCCAGTACTCCAGGGCCCTACCTGGACATTCAGTACTTC. It encodes CASTPGPYLDIQYF.

This clonotype was recorded once. The CDR3 nucleotides read TGCAGTGCTAGAGATGGGACAGGACAGCGAGAGACCCAGTACTTC. Protein sequence: CSARDGTGQRETQYF. The chain carries TRBV20-1 and TRBJ2-5; 8 nucleotides align to TRBD1. Germline CDR1 is DFQATT and CDR2 is SNEGSKA (reference sequence). J was trimmed by 4 bases and V by 0 bases; bases with no gene match: 7. The CDR3 runs to 15 residues.

This rearrangement joins TRBV9 to TRBJ1-2, with 7 bases lining up with TRBD1. The germline CDR1 and CDR2 sequences are SGDLS and YYNGEE. This CDR3 has 15 amino acids. Unmatched junction bases numbered 11, after V lost 6 bases and J lost 3 bases. This chain's CDR3 is CASNTGQAGDYGYTF. CDR3 nucleotide sequence: TGTGCCAGCAATACAGGACAGGCCGGGGACTATGGCTACACCTTC. Based on the CDR3 plus reference TRBV9 and TRBJ1-2, the full variable domain is DSGVTQTPKHLITATGQRVTLRCSPRSGDLSVYWYQQSLDQGLQFLIQYYNGEERAKGNILERFSAQQFPDLHSELNLSSLELGDSALYFCASNTGQAGDYGYTFGSGTRLTVV.

This clonotype was recorded only once. The chain has TRBV3-1 and TRBJ2-6, with D hard to call. The germline CDR1 and CDR2 sequences are LGHDT and YNNKEL (reference sequence). The CDR3 consists of 15 residues. Trimming shortened V by 4 bases and J by 0 bases, and 7 bases separated the two germline ends. The chain's CDR3 is CASSLFFSGANVLTF. The CDR3 DNA reads as TGTGCCAGCAGCCTGTTCTTCTCTGGGGCCAACGTCCTGACTTTC. Drawing the rest from reference TRBV3-1 and TRBJ2-6, the complete variable domain is DTAVSQTPKYLVTQMGNDKSIKCEQNLGHDTMYWYKQDSKKFLKIMFSYNNKELIINETVPNRFSPKSPDKAHLNLHINSLELGDSAVYFCASSLFFSGANVLTFGAGSRLTVL.

The gene calls are TRBV20-1 and TRBJ1-4; TRBD1 matches 9 bases. Trimming cost V 5 bases and J 7 bases; bases outside gene matches: 8. CDR1 DFQATT and CDR2 SNEGSKA come from the germline V gene (reference sequence). CDR3 length equals 14 residues. The CDR3 sequence: CSAGTTGQGEKLFF. In nucleotides, the CDR3 is TGCAGTGCTGGTACTACGGGACAGGGTGAAAAACTGTTTTTT.

The chain joins TRBV2 to TRBJ1-4; D might be TRBD1 (5 bases). Deletions cut 3 bases from V and 8 bases from J, with 13 bases between. This CDR3 is built from 14 residues. Germline V CDR1 and CDR2: SNHLY, FYNNEI. Written as DNA, the CDR3 is TGTGCCAGCAGTGATGGGGGGTTAGGAGAAAAACTGTTTTTT. Encoded protein: CASSDGGLGEKLFF.

V gene TRBV7-3 combines with J gene TRBJ2-3; the D is unclear. V dropped 1 base and J dropped 3 bases, with 5 bases sitting between them. The CDR3 runs to 13 residues. The germline gives CDR1 SGHTA, CDR2 FQGTGA. The CDR3 DNA is TGTGCCAGCAGCTTAAGTAGGACAGATACGCAGTATTTT. Its protein product is CASSLSRTDTQYF.

CDR3: CSADRASRVGETQYF. CDR3 coding DNA: TGCAGTGCTGACCGCGCCAGCAGAGTCGGGGAGACCCAGTACTTC. This chain joins TRBV20-1 and TRBJ2-5; D not certain. CDR1 and CDR2 (germline): DFQATT, SNEGSKA (reference sequence). V was cut by 5 bases and J by 5 bases, with 21 bases left in between. This CDR3 region has 15 residues.

The gene calls are TRBV7-9 and TRBJ1-1; D is unresolved. The CDR3 extends over 10 amino acids. Germline loops: CDR1 SEHNR, CDR2 FQNEAQ (reference sequence). Trimming took 1 base from V and 12 from J, leaving 6 bases between them. The CDR3 protein is CASSLGVPFF. In DNA form, the CDR3 reads TGTGCCAGCAGCTTAGGCGTGCCTTTCTTT.

The chain carries TRBV5-1 and TRBJ2-1; maybe TRBD2 (6 bases). This CDR3 is 13 amino acids long. Germline V lookup: CDR1 SGHRS, CDR2 YFSETQ. V was pared by 2 bases and J by 9 bases, with 12 bases between. The CDR3 loop reads CASSLGRGFEQFF. CDR3 nucleotide sequence: TGCGCCAGCAGCTTAGGGCGGGGCTTTGAGCAGTTCTTC.

The V and J genes are TRBV5-1 and TRBJ2-3; D possibly corresponds to TRBD1 (5 bases). Trimming left V 6 bases short and J 3 bases short, with 14 bases between. Germline V gene sequence: CDR1 SGHRS, CDR2 YFSETQ. The CDR3 contains 14 residues. CDR3 DNA: TGCGCCAGCAAGACAGCTTTTCCGACAGATACGCAGTATTTT. It specifies CASKTAFPTDTQYF. Looking up the rest from reference TRBV5-1 and TRBJ2-3 gives the full variable domain: KAGVTQTPRYLIKTRGQQVTLSCSPISGHRSVSWYQQTPGQGLQFLFEYFSETQRNKGNFPGRFSGRQFSNSRSEMNVSTLELGDSALYLCASKTAFPTDTQYFGPGTRLTVL.